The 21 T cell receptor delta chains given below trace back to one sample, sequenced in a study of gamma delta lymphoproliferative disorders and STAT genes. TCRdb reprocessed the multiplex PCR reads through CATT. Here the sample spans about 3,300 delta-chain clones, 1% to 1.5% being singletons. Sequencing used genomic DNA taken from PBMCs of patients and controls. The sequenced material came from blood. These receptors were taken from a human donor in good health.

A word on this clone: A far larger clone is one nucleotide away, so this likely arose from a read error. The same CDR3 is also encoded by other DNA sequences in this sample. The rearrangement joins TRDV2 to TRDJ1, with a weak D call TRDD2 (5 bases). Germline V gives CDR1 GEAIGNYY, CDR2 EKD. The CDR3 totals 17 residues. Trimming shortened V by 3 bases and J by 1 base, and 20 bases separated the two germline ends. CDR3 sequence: CACDSVGGTYGTDKLIF. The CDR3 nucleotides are TGTGCCTGTGACTCCGTTGGAGGGACCTACGGCACCGATAAACTCATCTTT.

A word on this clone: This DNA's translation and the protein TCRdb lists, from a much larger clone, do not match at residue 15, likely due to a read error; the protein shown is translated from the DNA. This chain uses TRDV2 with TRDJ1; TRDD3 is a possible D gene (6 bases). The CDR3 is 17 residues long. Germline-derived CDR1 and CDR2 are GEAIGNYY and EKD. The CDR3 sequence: CACDSVGGTYGTDKPIF. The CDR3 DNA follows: TGTGCCTGTGACTCCGTTGGGGGGACCTACGGCACCGATAAACCCATCTTT.

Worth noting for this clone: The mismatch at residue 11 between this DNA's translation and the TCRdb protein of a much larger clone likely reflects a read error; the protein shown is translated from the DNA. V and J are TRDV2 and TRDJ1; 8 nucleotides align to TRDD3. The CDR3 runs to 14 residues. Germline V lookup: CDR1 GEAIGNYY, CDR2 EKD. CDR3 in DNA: TGTGCCTGTGACGGACTGGGGGCCTACGATGAACTCATCTTT. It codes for CACDGLGAYDELIF.

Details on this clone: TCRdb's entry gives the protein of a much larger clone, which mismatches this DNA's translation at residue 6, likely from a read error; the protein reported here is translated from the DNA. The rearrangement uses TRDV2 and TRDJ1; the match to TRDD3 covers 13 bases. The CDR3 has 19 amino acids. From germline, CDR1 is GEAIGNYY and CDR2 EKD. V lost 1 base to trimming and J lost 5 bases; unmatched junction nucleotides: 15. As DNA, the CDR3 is TGTGCCTGTGACACTCCAGGTACTGGGGGATACGCTATTAATGATAAACTCATCTTT. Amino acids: CACDTPGTGGYAINDKLIF.

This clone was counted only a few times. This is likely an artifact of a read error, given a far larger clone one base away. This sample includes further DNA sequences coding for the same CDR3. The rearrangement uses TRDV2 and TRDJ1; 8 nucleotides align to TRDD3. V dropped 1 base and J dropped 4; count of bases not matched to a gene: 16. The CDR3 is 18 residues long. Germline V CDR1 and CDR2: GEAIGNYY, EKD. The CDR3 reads CACDTVALGILSDDKLIF. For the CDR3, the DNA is TGTGCCTGTGACACGGTTGCTTTGGGGATACTTTCTGACGATAAACTCATCTTT.

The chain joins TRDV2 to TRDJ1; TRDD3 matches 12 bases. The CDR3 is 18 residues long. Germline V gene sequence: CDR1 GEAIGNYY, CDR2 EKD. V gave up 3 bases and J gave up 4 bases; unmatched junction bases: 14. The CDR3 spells CACDPLPLSGGYGDKLIF. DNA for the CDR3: TGTGCCTGTGACCCGCTGCCACTTTCTGGGGGATACGGCGATAAACTCATCTTT.

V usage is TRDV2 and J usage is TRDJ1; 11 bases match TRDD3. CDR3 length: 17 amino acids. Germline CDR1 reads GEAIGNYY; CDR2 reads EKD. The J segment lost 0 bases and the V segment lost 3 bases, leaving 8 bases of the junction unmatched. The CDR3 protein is CACDAVLGDMDTDKLIF. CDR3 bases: TGTGCCTGTGACGCCGTACTGGGGGATATGGACACCGATAAACTCATCTTT.

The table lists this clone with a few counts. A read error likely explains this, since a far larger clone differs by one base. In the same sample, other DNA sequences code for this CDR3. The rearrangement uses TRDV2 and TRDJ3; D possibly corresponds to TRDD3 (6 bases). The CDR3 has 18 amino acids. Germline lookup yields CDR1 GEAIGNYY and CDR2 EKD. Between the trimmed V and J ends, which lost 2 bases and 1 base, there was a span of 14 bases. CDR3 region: CACDITGSPSWDTRQMFF. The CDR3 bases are TGTGCCTGTGACATTACTGGGTCGCCGTCCTGGGACACCCGACAGATGTTTTTC.

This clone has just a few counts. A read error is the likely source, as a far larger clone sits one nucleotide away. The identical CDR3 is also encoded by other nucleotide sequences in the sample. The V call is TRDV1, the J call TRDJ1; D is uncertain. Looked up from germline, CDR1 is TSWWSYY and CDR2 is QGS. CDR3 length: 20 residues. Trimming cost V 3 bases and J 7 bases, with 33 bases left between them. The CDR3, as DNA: TGTGCTCTTGGGGAGCTAGGGTCCGAGTCTACGTCTAGTCATAGGGCTAAACTCATCTTT. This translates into CALGELGSESTSSHRAKLIF.

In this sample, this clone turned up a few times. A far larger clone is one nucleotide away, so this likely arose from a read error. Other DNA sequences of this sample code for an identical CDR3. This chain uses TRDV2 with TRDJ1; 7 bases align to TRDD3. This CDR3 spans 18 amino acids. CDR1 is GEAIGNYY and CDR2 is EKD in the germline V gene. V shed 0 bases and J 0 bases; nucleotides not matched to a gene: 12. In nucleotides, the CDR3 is TGTGCCTGTGACACCTTATCTGGGGGGGGGCTATACACCGATAAACTCATCTTT. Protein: CACDTLSGGGLYTDKLIF.

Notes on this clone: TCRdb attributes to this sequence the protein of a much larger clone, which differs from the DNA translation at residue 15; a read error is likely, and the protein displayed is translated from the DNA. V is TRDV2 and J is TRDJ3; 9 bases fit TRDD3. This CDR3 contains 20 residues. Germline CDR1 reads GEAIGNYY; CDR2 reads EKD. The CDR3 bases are TGTGCCTGTGACACCGTGAGTGGGGGATATAGCTCCTGGGACGCCCGACAGATGTTTTTC. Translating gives CACDTVSGGYSSWDARQMFF.

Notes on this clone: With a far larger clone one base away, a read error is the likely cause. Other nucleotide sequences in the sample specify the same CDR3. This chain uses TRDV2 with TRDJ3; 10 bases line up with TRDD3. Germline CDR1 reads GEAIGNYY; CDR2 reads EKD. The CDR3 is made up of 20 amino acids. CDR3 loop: CACDTVGGIREAWDTRQMFF. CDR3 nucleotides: TGCGCCTGTGACACCGTCGGGGGGATACGCGAAGCCTGGGACACCCGACAGATGTTTTTC.

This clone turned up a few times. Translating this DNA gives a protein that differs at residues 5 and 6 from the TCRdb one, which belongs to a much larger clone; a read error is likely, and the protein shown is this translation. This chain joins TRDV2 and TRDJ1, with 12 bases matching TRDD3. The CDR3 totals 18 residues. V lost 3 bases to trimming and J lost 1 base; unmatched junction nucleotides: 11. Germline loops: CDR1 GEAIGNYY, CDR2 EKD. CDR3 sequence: CACDPVLGDTGGTDKLIF. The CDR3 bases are TGTGCCTGTGACCCTGTACTGGGGGATACAGGGGGCACCGATAAACTCATCTTT.

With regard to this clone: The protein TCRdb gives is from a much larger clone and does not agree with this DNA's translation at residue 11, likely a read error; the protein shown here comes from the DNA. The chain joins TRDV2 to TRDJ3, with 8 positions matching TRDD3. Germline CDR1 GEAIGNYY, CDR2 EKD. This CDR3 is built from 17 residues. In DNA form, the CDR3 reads TGTGCCTGTGACACCGTACTGGGGGTATGGGGCACCCGACAGATGTTTTTC. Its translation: CACDTVLGVWGTRQMFF.

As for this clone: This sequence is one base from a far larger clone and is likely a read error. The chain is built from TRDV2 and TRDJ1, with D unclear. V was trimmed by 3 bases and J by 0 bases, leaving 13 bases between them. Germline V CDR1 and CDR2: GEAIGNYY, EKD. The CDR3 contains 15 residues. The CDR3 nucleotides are TGTGCCTGTGACCCGTTACCGCATAACACCGATAAACTCATCTTT. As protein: CACDPLPHNTDKLIF.

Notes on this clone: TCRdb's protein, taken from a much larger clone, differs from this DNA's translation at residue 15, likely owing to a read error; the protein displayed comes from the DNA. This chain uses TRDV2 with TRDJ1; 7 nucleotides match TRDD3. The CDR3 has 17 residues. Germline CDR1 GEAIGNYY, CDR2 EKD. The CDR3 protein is CACDEIGGSLYTDKRIF. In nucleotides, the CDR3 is TGTGCCTGTGACGAGATAGGGGGATCCCTGTACACCGATAAACGCATCTTT.

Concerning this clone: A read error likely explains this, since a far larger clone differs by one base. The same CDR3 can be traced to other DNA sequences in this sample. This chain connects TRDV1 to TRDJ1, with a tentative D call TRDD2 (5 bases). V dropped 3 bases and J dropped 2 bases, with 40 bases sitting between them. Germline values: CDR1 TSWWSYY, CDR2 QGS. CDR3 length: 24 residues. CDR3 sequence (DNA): TGTGCTCTTGGGGAGAGGCTGCCCCACCTTCTTGTACTCATCCAGAGGGGTAGGACCGATAAACTCATCTTT. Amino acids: CALGERLPHLLVLIQRGRTDKLIF.

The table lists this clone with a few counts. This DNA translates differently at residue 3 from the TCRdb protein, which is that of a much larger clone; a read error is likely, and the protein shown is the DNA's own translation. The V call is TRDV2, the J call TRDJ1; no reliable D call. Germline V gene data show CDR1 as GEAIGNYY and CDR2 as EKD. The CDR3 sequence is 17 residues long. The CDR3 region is CASDTLTFRINTDKLIF. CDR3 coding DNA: TGTGCCAGTGACACCCTTACTTTTAGAATCAACACCGATAAACTCATCTTT.

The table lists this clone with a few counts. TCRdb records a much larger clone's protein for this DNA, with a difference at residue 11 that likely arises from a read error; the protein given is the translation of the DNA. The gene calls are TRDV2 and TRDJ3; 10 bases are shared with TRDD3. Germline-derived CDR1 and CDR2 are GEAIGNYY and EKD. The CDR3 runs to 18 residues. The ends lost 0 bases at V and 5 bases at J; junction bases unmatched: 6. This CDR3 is CACDTGGYGTRDTRQMFF. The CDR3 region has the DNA TGTGCCTGTGACACCGGGGGATACGGCACCCGGGACACCCGACAGATGTTTTTC.

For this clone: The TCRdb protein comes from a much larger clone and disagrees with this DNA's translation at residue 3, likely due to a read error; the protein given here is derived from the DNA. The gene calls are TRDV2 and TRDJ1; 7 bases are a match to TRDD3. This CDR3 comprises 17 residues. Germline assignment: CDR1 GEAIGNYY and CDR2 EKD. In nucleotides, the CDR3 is TGTGCCCGTGACGAGATAGGGGGATCCCTGTACACCGATAAACTCATCTTT. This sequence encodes CARDEIGGSLYTDKLIF.

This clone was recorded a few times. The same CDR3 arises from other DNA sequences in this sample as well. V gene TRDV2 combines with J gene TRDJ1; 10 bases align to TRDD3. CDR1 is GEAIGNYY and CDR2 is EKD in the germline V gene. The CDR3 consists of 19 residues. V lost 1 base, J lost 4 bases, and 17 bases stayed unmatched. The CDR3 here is CACDTLGTGGYAINDKLIF. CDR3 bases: TGTGCCTGTGACACTCTAGGTACCGGGGGATACGCTATTAACGATAAACTCATCTTT.